One and the same sample provided the 27 T cell receptor beta chains below, sequenced in a study of T-cell memory formation after mild COVID-19. In TCRdb, the 5' RACE reads were re-called with MiXCR into one record per CDR3 protein. The table includes 500,000 to 600,000 distinct CDR3 sequences, under 20% detected once. Material for sequencing was PBMCs or a T cell subset sorted from them (not recorded which). Receptors were obtained from an adult woman who had mild COVID-19 (a few samples of this study predate the infection). Cell type and time point are not known.

This clonotype appeared a few times. V gene TRBV10-3 combines with J gene TRBJ2-1, with 7 bases fitting TRBD2. CDR1 and CDR2 (germline): ENHRY, SYGVKD. After removal of 4 bases from V and 1 base from J, the junction contained 7 bases not matched to a gene. The CDR3 runs 16 residues. The CDR3 bases are TGTGCCATCAGTGTGGAGGCGGGAGCTTCCTACAATGAGCAGTTCTTC. Protein product: CAISVEAGASYNEQFF.

In its sample, this clonotype was seen a few times. The J gene is TRBJ1-2, the V gene TRBV7-3, with unresolved D. The CDR3 has 15 residues. V lost 0 bases to trimming and J lost 1 base, with 9 bases between them. Germline CDR1 reads SGHTA; CDR2 reads FQGTGA. CDR3 nucleotide sequence: TGTGCCAGCAGCTTAACCTCGGGCAGTAACTATGGCTACACCTTC. Translation: CASSLTSGSNYGYTF.

V is TRBV6-1 and J is TRBJ2-3; 9 bases are a match to TRBD2. Trimming removed 7 bases from V and 0 bases from J; junction bases left unmatched: 11. Germline V gene sequence: CDR1 MNHNS, CDR2 SASEGT. The CDR3 totals 17 residues. CDR3 nucleotide sequence: TGTGCCAGCAAACGCAGCGGGGGGACGATTAGCACAGATACGCAGTATTTT. It specifies CASKRSGGTISTDTQYF.

The rearrangement links TRBV5-1 to TRBJ2-3; unclear D gene. The CDR3 is made up of 14 amino acids. From germline, CDR1 is SGHRS and CDR2 YFSETQ. The V end was cut by 0 bases, the J end by 5 bases, with 10 bases between. The CDR3 bases are TGCGCCAGCAGCTTGGCCTTACGGCAAGATACGCAGTATTTT. Its protein is CASSLALRQDTQYF.

This CDR3 is CATSREQGYWPQAFF. The DNA for the CDR3 is TGTGCCACCAGCAGAGAACAGGGGTACTGGCCCCAAGCTTTCTTT. The V call is TRBV15, the J call TRBJ1-1; 7 nucleotides agree with TRBD1. Trimming at V came to 0 bases and at J to 9 bases, leaving 10 bases not matched to a gene. Germline assignment: CDR1 LNHNV and CDR2 YYDKDF (reference sequence). This CDR3 is built from 15 residues. Supplemented by reference TRBV15 and TRBJ1-1, the full variable domain reads DAMVIQNPRYQVTQFGKPVTLSCSQTLNHNVMYWYQQKSSQAPKLLFHYYDKDFNNEADTPDNFQSRRPNTSFCFLDIRSPGLGDTAMYLCATSREQGYWPQAFFGQGTRLTVV.

This clonotype was found a few times. The chain recombines TRBV24-1 with TRBJ1-2; D not resolved. The germline V gene has CDR1 KGHDR and CDR2 SFDVKD. V dropped 1 base and J dropped 0 bases, with 5 bases sitting between them. The CDR3 totals 14 residues. CDR3: CATSDFETNYGYTF. Written as DNA, the CDR3 is TGTGCCACCAGTGATTTTGAGACTAACTATGGCTACACCTTC.

This clonotype was recorded a few times. The chain couples TRBV3-1 to TRBJ2-1; 9 bases fit TRBD2. V lost 3 bases to trimming and J lost 3 bases; unmatched junction nucleotides: 9. CDR3 length: 17 residues. CDR1 LGHDT and CDR2 YNNKEL come from the germline V gene (reference sequence). The DNA of the CDR3 is TGTGCCAGCAGCCACCACCCCAGCGGGGGGATCTACAATGAGCAGTTCTTC. It translates to CASSHHPSGGIYNEQFF.

The chain uses TRBV19 and TRBJ1-1; TRBD1 matches at 7 bases. The ends lost 5 bases at V and 11 bases at J; junction bases unmatched: 20. CDR3 size: 16 residues. Looked up from germline, CDR1 is LNHDA and CDR2 is SQIVND (reference sequence). DNA for the CDR3: TGTGCCAGTAGTCCCCAACGCCGAGGACAGGTTTTACGGGCTTTCTTT. This encodes CASSPQRRGQVLRAFF.

The DNA for the CDR3 is TGTGCCAGCAGCGCGAGCGCCTCCTACGAGCAGTACTTC. Translated, it gives CASSASASYEQYF. The V and J genes are TRBV7-6 and TRBJ2-7; D gene ambiguous. The CDR3 contains 13 residues. V was shortened by 5 bases and J by 0 bases, with 8 bases between the two germline ends. The germline V gene has CDR1 SGHVS and CDR2 FNYEAQ.

A note on this clonotype: The junction departs from the called germline gene at one end, perhaps through a read error. This chain links TRBV3-1 with TRBJ2-7; no clear D. CDR1 is LGHDT and CDR2 is YNNKEL in the germline V gene (reference sequence). This CDR3 spans 13 amino acids. Written as DNA, the CDR3 is TGTGCCAGCAGCCAAGCCCCGGCCTACGGGCAGTACTTC. It translates to CASSQAPAYGQYF.

In this sample, this clonotype turned up a few times. The chain links TRBV6-5 to TRBJ2-3; TRBD1 matches 9 bases. The germline gives CDR1 MNHEY, CDR2 SVGAGI. The length of the CDR3 is 15 residues. Unmatched junction bases numbered 7, after V lost 9 bases and J lost 0 bases. DNA of the CDR3: TGTGCCAGTGCGACAGGGGGAGCTAGCACAGATACGCAGTATTTT. Translating gives CASATGGASTDTQYF.

There are a few counts of this clonotype. This chain uses TRBV5-1 with TRBJ2-7; 7 bases match TRBD1. CDR3 size: 14 residues. J lost 4 bases, V lost 4 bases, and 8 bases had no gene match. The germline V gene has CDR1 SGHRS and CDR2 YFSETQ. CDR3 DNA: TGCGCCAGCAGCGGCCGGGACAGTCCGTACGAGCAGTACTTC. Translation gives CASSGRDSPYEQYF.

This clonotype appeared a few times. The chain uses TRBV24-1 and TRBJ2-2; 12 bases are shared with TRBD2. CDR1 and CDR2 from the germline V gene are KGHDR and SFDVKD. This CDR3 region has 17 residues. The J segment lost 3 bases and the V segment lost 4 bases, leaving 5 bases of the junction unmatched. The CDR3 protein is CATSEAGTSGYTGELFF. The CDR3 bases are TGTGCCACCAGTGAAGCCGGGACTAGCGGGTACACCGGGGAGCTGTTTTTT.

The chain is built from TRBV12-3 or TRBV12-4 and TRBJ1-1, with D uncertain. This CDR3 has 14 amino acids. V was pared by 5 bases and J by 0 bases, with 10 bases between. CDR3 amino acids: CASSRLSLNTEAFF. For the CDR3, the DNA is TGTGCCAGCAGTCGTCTGAGTCTGAACACTGAAGCTTTCTTT.

This chain joins TRBV30 and TRBJ2-3; 8 bases are shared with TRBD1. The J segment lost 4 bases and the V segment lost 4 bases, leaving 4 bases of the junction unmatched. CDR1 is GTSNPN and CDR2 is SVGIG in the germline V gene (reference sequence). The CDR3 contains 13 residues. CDR3 DNA: TGTGCCTGGAAGAGACAGGGGCCAGATACGCAGTATTTT. Residues: CAWKRQGPDTQYF.

There are a few counts of this clonotype. V gene TRBV6-1 combines with J gene TRBJ2-2; D possibly corresponds to TRBD2 (6 bases). V lost 4 bases, J lost 5 bases, and 8 bases lay in between. The germline V gene has CDR1 MNHNS and CDR2 SASEGT. CDR3 size: 13 residues. The CDR3 DNA is TGTGCCAGCAGTGCGGGGGAGACCGGGGAGCTGTTTTTT. Translated: CASSAGETGELFF.

This clonotype showed up just a few times. The V call is TRBV12-3 or TRBV12-4, the J call TRBJ1-2, with a weak D call TRBD1 (6 bases). This CDR3 contains 13 residues. The V and J ends lost 5 bases and 6 bases respectively, with 13 bases between them. The CDR3 DNA reads as TGTGCCAGCAGTCCTACAGGGTCCCATGGCTACACCTTC. This encodes CASSPTGSHGYTF.

Only a few counts were recorded for this clonotype. The chain carries TRBV20-1 and TRBJ2-3; a weak D match, TRBD2 (5 bases). Trimming cost V 0 bases and J 0 bases, with 13 bases left between them. Per the germline V gene, CDR1 is DFQATT and CDR2 is SNEGSKA (reference sequence). This CDR3 contains 16 residues. In DNA, the CDR3 is TGCAGTGCTAGAGACTCGCGGAGGCCTAGCACAGATACGCAGTATTTT. Translation: CSARDSRRPSTDTQYF.

This clonotype showed up just a few times. This sequence joins TRBV2 and TRBJ2-7; D is unclear. Germline CDR1 reads SNHLY; CDR2 reads FYNNEI. The CDR3 extends over 11 amino acids. The V end was cut by 8 bases, the J end by 4 bases, with 9 bases between. The CDR3: CASDGSYEQYF. CDR3 DNA sequence: TGTGCCAGCGACGGGTCTTACGAGCAGTACTTC.

The chain links TRBV24-1 to TRBJ2-7; 7 positions agree with TRBD1. The CDR3 has 13 residues. Germline V gives CDR1 KGHDR, CDR2 SFDVKD. The V and J ends lost 4 bases and 3 bases, in that order; junction bases with no gene match: 2. The CDR3 DNA follows: TGTGCCACCAGTGAAGGGGGCGACTACGAGCAGTACTTC. This sequence encodes CATSEGGDYEQYF.

The V and J genes are TRBV2 and TRBJ2-1; 11 nucleotides line up with TRBD2. CDR3 length: 15 amino acids. V trimming: 7 bases; J trimming: 6 bases; junction bases outside the gene matches: 8. CDR1 SNHLY and CDR2 FYNNEI come from the germline V gene. The CDR3: CASNIAGGPGNEQFF. The CDR3 region has the DNA TGTGCCAGCAACATAGCGGGGGGGCCCGGCAATGAGCAGTTCTTC.

This clonotype has at least ten counts. The J gene is TRBJ2-7, the V gene TRBV29-1; D remains ambiguous. The CDR3 covers 12 residues. CDR1 is SQVTM and CDR2 is ANQGSEA in the germline V gene. Trimming removed 6 bases at V and 4 bases at J, with 13 bases between. DNA for the CDR3: TGCAGCGTCTCGCGAGCGTCATACGAGCAGTACTTC. Its translation is CSVSRASYEQYF.

This clonotype appeared a few times. The CDR3 sequence is CASSPGTGPDTQYF. CDR3 DNA sequence: TGTGCCAGCTCACCCGGGACAGGGCCAGATACGCAGTATTTT. The genes are TRBV18 and TRBJ2-3, with TRBD1 matching 9 bases. Germline trimming cut 3 bases from V and 4 bases from J; bases unmatched to any gene: 2. This CDR3 has 14 residues. Looked up from germline, CDR1 is KGHSH and CDR2 is LQKENI.

V and J are TRBV4-3 and TRBJ1-1; TRBD1 might be the D (6 bases). Germline V gives CDR1 LGHNA, CDR2 YSLEER. The CDR3 length is 15 residues. Between the trimmed V and J ends, which lost 4 bases and 0 bases, there was a span of 12 bases. The CDR3 loop reads CASSPIRGMNTEAFF. The CDR3, as DNA: TGCGCCAGCAGCCCCATCAGGGGAATGAACACTGAAGCTTTCTTT.

V is TRBV7-2 and J is TRBJ1-5, with D possibly matching TRBD1 (6 bases). The V end was cut by 4 bases, the J end by 3 bases, with 10 bases between. CDR3 length: 14 residues. Looked up from germline, CDR1 is SGHTA and CDR2 is FQGNSA. CDR3 bases: TGTGCCAGCAGCTCGAACAGGGTCAATCAGCCCCAGCATTTT. It encodes CASSSNRVNQPQHF. Full variable domain (remainder filled in from reference TRBV7-2 and TRBJ1-5): GAGVSQSPSNKVTEKGKDVELRCDPISGHTALYWYRQSLGQGLEFLIYFQGNSAPDKSGLPSDRFSAERTGGSVSTLTIQRTQQEDSAVYLCASSSNRVNQPQHFGDGTRLSIL.

The table lists this clonotype with many counts. The genes are TRBV7-9 and TRBJ1-3; TRBD1 matches at 7 bases. V was clipped by 4 bases and J by 0 bases; unmatched bases: 0. Germline V gene sequence: CDR1 SEHNR, CDR2 FQNEAQ (reference sequence). The CDR3 totals 14 residues. The CDR3: CASSWDSSGNTIYF. As DNA, the CDR3 is TGTGCCAGCAGCTGGGACAGCTCTGGAAACACCATATATTTT.

This clonotype was seen a handful of times. The chain uses TRBV5-6 and TRBJ2-3; 9 bases agree with TRBD1. V dropped 0 bases and J dropped 8; count of bases not matched to a gene: 7. The CDR3 length is 15 residues. Germline V CDR1 and CDR2: SGHDT, YYEEEE. CDR3 residues: CASSLGTGVRGTQYF. DNA for the CDR3: TGTGCCAGCAGCTTGGGGACAGGGGTGCGGGGTACGCAGTATTTT.